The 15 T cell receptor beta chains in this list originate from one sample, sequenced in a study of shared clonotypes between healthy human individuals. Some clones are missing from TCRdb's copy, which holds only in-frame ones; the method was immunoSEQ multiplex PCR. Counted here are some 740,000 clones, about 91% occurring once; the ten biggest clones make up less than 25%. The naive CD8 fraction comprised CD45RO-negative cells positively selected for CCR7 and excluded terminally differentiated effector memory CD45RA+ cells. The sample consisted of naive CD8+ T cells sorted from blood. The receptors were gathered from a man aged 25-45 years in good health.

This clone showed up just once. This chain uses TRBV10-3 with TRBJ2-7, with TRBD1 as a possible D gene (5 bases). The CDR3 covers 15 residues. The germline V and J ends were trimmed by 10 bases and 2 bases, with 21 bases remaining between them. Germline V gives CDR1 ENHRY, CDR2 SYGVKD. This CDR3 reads CATGLTARSTYEQYF. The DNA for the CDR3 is TGTGCCACCGGTCTGACAGCACGGAGTACCTACGAGCAGTACTTC.

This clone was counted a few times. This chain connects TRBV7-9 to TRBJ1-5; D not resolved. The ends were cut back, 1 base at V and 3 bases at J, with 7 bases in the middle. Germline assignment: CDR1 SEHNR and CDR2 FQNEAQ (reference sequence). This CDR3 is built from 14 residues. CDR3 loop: CASSLGSFNQPQHF. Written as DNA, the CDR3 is TGTGCCAGCAGCTTAGGGTCGTTCAATCAGCCCCAGCATTTT.

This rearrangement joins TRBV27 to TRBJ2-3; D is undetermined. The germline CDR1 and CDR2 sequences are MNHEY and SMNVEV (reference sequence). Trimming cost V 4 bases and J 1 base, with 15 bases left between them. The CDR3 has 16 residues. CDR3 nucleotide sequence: TGTGCCAGCAGTTGGGGTGAAGCTAGGGGCACAGATACGCAGTATTTT. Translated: CASSWGEARGTDTQYF.

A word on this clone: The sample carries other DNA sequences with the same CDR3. The CDR3 region is CASSLDGGLSYNEQFF. CDR3 sequence (DNA): TGCGCCAGCAGCTTGGACGGCGGGCTCTCCTACAATGAGCAGTTCTTC. The V call is TRBV5-1, the J call TRBJ2-1; weak D call: TRBD2 (5 bases). Germline V gives CDR1 SGHRS, CDR2 YFSETQ. This CDR3 is built from 16 residues. Trimming stripped 0 bases from V and 0 bases from J, with 10 bases between.

The CDR3 coding sequence is TGCGCCAGCAGCCCGGAGTTCGGGGGGACTATAAACACTGAAGCTTTCTTT. Translation: CASSPEFGGTINTEAFF. J is TRBJ1-1 and V is TRBV5-1; possibly TRBD1 for D (5 bases). This CDR3 is 17 amino acids long. The V gene's germline CDR1 is SGHRS and CDR2 YFSETQ. The V end was cut by 4 bases, the J end by 2 bases, with 21 bases between.

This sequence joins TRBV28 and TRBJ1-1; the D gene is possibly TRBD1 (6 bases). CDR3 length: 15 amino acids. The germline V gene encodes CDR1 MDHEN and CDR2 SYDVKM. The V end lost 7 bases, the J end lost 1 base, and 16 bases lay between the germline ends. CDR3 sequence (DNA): TGTGCCAGCATCTCTCGGGGGGGGCCGAACACTGAAGCTTTCTTT. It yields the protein CASISRGGPNTEAFF.

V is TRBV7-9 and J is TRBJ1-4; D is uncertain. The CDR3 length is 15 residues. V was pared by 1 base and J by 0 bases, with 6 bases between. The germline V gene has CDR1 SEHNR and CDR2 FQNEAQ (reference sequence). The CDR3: CASSLGVATNEKLFF. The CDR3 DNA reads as TGTGCCAGCAGCTTAGGTGTCGCAACTAATGAAAAACTGTTTTTT.

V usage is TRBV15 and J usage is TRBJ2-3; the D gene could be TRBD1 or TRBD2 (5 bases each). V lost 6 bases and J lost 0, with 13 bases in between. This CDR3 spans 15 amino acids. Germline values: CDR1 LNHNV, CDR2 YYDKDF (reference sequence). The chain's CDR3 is CATRAGDLSTDTQYF. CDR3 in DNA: TGTGCCACCAGGGCTGGGGACCTTAGCACAGATACGCAGTATTTT.

CDR3 loop: CASSLARTSGSYNEQFF. CDR3 bases: TGTGCCAGCAGCTTAGCACGGACTAGCGGGAGTTACAATGAGCAGTTCTTC. J is TRBJ2-1 and V is TRBV11-1, with 13 bases identical to TRBD2. The CDR3 loop spans 17 amino acids. CDR1 and CDR2 (germline): SGHAT, FQDESV (reference sequence). V lost 0 bases, J lost 4 bases, and 3 bases stayed unmatched.

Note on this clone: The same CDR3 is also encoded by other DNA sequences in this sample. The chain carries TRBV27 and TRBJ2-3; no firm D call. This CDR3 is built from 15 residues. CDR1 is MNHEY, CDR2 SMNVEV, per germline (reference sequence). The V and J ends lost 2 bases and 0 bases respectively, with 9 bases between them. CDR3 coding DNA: TGTGCCAGCAGTTTAGGAGCGCTTAGCACAGATACGCAGTATTTT. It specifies CASSLGALSTDTQYF.

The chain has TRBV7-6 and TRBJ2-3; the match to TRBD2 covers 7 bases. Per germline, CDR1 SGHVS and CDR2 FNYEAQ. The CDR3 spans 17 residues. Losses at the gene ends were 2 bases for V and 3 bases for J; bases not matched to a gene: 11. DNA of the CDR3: TGTGCCAGCAGCTTATCGTTGGGCGGGAGTGGGACAGATACGCAGTATTTT. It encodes CASSLSLGGSGTDTQYF.

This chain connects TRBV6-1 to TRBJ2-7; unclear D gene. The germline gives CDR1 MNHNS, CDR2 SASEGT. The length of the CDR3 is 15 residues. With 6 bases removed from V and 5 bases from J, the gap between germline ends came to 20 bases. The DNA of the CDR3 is TGTGCCAGCAGCCTAACCTGGGGAACCGCAGACGAGCAGTACTTC. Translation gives CASSLTWGTADEQYF.

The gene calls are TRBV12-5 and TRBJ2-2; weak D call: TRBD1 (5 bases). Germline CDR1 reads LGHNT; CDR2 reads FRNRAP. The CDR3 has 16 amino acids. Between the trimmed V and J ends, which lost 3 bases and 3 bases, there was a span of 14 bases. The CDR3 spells CASGFPFQGYTGELFF. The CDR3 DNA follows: TGTGCTAGTGGTTTCCCTTTCCAGGGATACACCGGGGAGCTGTTTTTT.

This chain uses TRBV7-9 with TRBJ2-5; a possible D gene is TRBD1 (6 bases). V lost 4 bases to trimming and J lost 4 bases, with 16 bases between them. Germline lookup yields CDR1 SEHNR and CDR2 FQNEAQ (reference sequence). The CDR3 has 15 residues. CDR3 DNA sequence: TGTGCCAGCAGCTCAGACAGGCCGGGGATAGAGACCCAGTACTTC. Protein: CASSSDRPGIETQYF. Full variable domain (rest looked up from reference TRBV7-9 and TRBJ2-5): DTGVSQNPRHKITKRGQNVTFRCDPISEHNRLYWYRQTLGQGPEFLTYFQNEAQLEKSRLLSDRFSAERPKGSFSTLEIQRTEQGDSAMYLCASSSDRPGIETQYFGPGTRLLVL.

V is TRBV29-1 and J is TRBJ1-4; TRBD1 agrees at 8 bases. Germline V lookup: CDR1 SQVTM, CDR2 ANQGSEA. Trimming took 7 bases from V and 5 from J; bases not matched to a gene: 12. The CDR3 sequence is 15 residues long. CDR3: CSAQEYRDRNEKLFF. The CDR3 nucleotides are TGCAGCGCCCAGGAGTATAGGGACAGGAATGAAAAACTGTTTTTT.